This TCR beta chain was recovered during a study of blood T cells in healthy people across ages. Study-wide findings and caveats: More naive CD4+ cells and higher diversity were found in long-lived than in aged donors.

Samples each had at least 5 micrograms of total RNA extracted. Only a few counts were recorded for this clonotype. The antigen remains undetermined. A second PCR of 7 to 11 cycles used a sample-barcoded 5' primer and a J-beta primer mix. TCRdb recomputed calls from the 5' RACE reads with MiXCR, one row per CDR3 protein. The table lists 1 million to 1.2 million distinct CDR3 sequences, 35% to 40% of them singletons, with about 12% in the top ten. The junction had 3 bases not matched to a gene; V was cut back by 3 bases and J by 3 bases. Looked up from germline, CDR1 is SNHLY and CDR2 is FYNNEI. The CDR3 has 14 residues.

The sequencing sample was made of blood. This chain uses TRBV2 with TRBJ2-7; 9 bases agree with TRBD1. This TCR derives from a man younger than 35 in good health. For the CDR3, the DNA is TGTGCCAGCAGTGACCGGGACAGGGTCTACGAGCAGTACTTC. This codes for CASSDRDRVYEQYF.